This is a list of T cell receptor beta chains from one sample in a study of early T cells in non-severe SARS-CoV-2 infection. TCRdb fed the 5' RACE reads into MiXCR, producing one record per CDR3 protein. The profile shows about 31,000 distinct CDR3 sequences, approximately 6% of them singletons. Sequencing used whole blood. The receptor set was obtained from an adult who was a healthcare worker with PCR-confirmed SARS-CoV-2 infection or an uninfected control (not recorded which). Each CDR3 is given with its conserved first and last residue. Fields, in order: V gene, J gene, CDR3 protein.

TRBV10-3	TRBJ2-7	CAISTSGPYEQYF
TRBV11-2	TRBJ1-4	CASSRRPGTDNEKLFF
TRBV20-1	TRBJ2-1	CSARAFTSGNSNEQFF
TRBV15	TRBJ2-1	CATSGGLAVNEQFF
TRBV18	TRBJ2-4	CASSLWADIQYF
TRBV20-1	TRBJ1-1	CSARDALKGAFF
TRBV27	TRBJ2-1	CASRKSLREGNNEQFF
TRBV6-1	TRBJ2-1	CASSSDSYNEQFF
TRBV12-3/TRBV12-4	TRBJ2-7	CASSPPGQGRNHEQYF
TRBV20-1	TRBJ2-7	CSALRGGYEQYF
TRBV10-3	TRBJ2-5	CAISDTGVETQYF